The rows below give T cell receptor beta chains drawn from one sample of a study of CXCR3-negative and CXCR3-positive naive CD8 T cells. TCRdb reprocessed the 5' RACE reads and reports one entry per CDR3 protein, with no DNA. The sample has some 7,000 distinct CDR3 sequences. Specimen: naive CXCR3+ CD8+ T cells from blood. Every receptor here comes from a human donor in good health. Some clones in this sample may be carry-over from other donors' samples. Both conserved end residues are part of each CDR3. Each record gives: V gene, J gene, clone size, CDR3 protein. Clone size is stated in some rows and not others, as once, few, many or a class when expanded.

>TRBV4-1|TRBJ2-7|NA
CASRAAGTSGFEQYF
>TRBV19|TRBJ2-1|medium-sized
CASSMVVLRDRGPSYNEQFF
>TRBV29-1|TRBJ1-2|NA
CSVADGYGYTF
>TRBV27|TRBJ2-7|medium-sized
CASSPEGQGWEQYF
>TRBV28|TRBJ2-7|NA
CASRGLAGNYEQYF
>TRBV2|TRBJ2-7|NA
CASNIAPSYEQYF
>TRBV29-1|TRBJ2-7|medium-sized
CSVDLPGAGYEQYF
>TRBV11-2|TRBJ2-7|medium-sized
CASSLGTETEQYF
>TRBV20-1|TRBJ1-1|NA
CSARGLRGGSEAFF
>TRBV6-2/TRBV6-3|TRBJ2-3|NA
CASSYSHRGTDTQYF